The T cell receptor (beta chain) described here comes from a study of cytomegalovirus exposure and HLA in healthy donors. Study-level results: Most sequenced TCRs were rare (though some public TCRs occurred in many donors).

Using immunoSEQ multiplex PCR, the repertoire was profiled, and TCRdb retains in-frame clones only, with some absent. Of about 160,000 clones listed, 70% to 90% were seen once; the top ten hold 2% to 2.5%. The CDR3 has 14 residues. V was cut by 6 bases and J by 2 bases, with 12 bases left in between. The V gene's germline CDR1 is MNHNY and CDR2 SVGAGI (reference sequence). The donors were in the roughly 110-subject validation cohort; that cohort was separate from the roughly 620-subject first cohort. Notes on this clone: The target antigen is unknown.

The clonotype comes from a woman aged 18-35 years in good health and CMV-seronegative. The sample consisted of PBMCs. The V gene is TRBV6-6, the J gene TRBJ2-3; possible D gene TRBD1, 6 bases. CDR3 in amino acids: CASSPTGFTDTQYF. In nucleotides, the CDR3 is TGTGCCAGCAGCCCTACAGGGTTCACAGATACGCAGTATTTT.